Shown below are 32 T cell receptor beta chains from a single sample sequenced in a study of control samples from healthy donors and cancer patients. Only in-frame clones appear in the TCRdb table, and some are missing; sequencing was by immunoSEQ multiplex PCR. The sample includes about 170,000 clones, about 94% of them seen just once. Material: blood. Receptor source: a woman in her sixties or seventies in good health.

The V gene is TRBV5-1, the J gene TRBJ2-5; D gene ambiguous. CDR3 length equals 13 residues. In germline, CDR1 is SGHRS, CDR2 YFSETQ. V was shortened by 4 bases and J by 5 bases, with 12 bases between the two germline ends. The CDR3 here is CASSPVGRETQYF. CDR3 nucleotide sequence: TGCGCCAGCAGCCCCGTGGGAAGGGAGACCCAGTACTTC.

This rearrangement joins TRBV29-1 to TRBJ1-2; D is uncertain. The CDR3 spans 11 residues. The germline V gene encodes CDR1 SQVTM and CDR2 ANQGSEA. V was cut by 1 base and J by 10 bases, with 10 bases left in between. The CDR3 DNA reads TGCAGCGTTGAAGCGTACACACTCTACACCTTC. This sequence encodes CSVEAYTLYTF.

The chain is built from TRBV6-6 and TRBJ1-1; no definite D call. Germline V gives CDR1 MNHNY, CDR2 SVGAGI (reference sequence). The CDR3 is 14 residues long. V lost 7 bases and J 1 base, leaving 13 bases between the germline ends. In nucleotides, the CDR3 is TGTGCCAGCACCATATCTACAGAGAACACTGAAGCTTTCTTT. Its protein is CASTISTENTEAFF.

The gene calls are TRBV12-3 or TRBV12-4 and TRBJ2-5; D unresolved. V dropped 6 bases and J dropped 2 bases, with 4 bases sitting between them. The CDR3 sequence is 11 residues long. The CDR3 loop reads CASRTQETQYF. The DNA of the CDR3 is TGTGCCAGCAGAACTCAAGAGACCCAGTACTTC.

This chain joins TRBV6-5 and TRBJ1-2; D gene ambiguous. The CDR3 contains 14 residues. Germline loops: CDR1 MNHEY, CDR2 SVGAGI. Trimming removed 7 bases at V and 5 bases at J, with 17 bases between. The CDR3 DNA follows: TGTGCCAGCAAGGCCCAGACGGCCTTATATGGCTACACCTTC. Amino acid sequence: CASKAQTALYGYTF.

Concerning this clone: This CDR3 is also generated by other DNA sequences in the sample. This chain links TRBV7-2 with TRBJ1-1; D gene ambiguous. Trimming pared 2 bases from V and 2 bases from J, leaving 6 bases between. In germline, CDR1 is SGHTA, CDR2 FQGNSA. CDR3 length equals 13 residues. CDR3 amino acids: CASSLQENTEAFF. The CDR3 coding sequence is TGTGCCAGCAGCTTACAGGAAAACACTGAAGCTTTCTTT. The complete variable domain, with remaining parts taken from reference TRBV7-2 and TRBJ1-1, reads GAGVSQSPSNKVTEKGKDVELRCDPISGHTALYWYRQSLGQGLEFLIYFQGNSAPDKSGLPSDRFSAERTGGSVSTLTIQRTQQEDSAVYLCASSLQENTEAFFGQGTRLTVV.

The chain carries TRBV4-3 and TRBJ1-2; D is uncertain. Germline V gene lookup returns CDR1 LGHNA and CDR2 YSLEER. V lost 4 bases and J lost 3, with 21 bases in between. The CDR3 covers 17 residues. The CDR3 nucleotides read TGCGCCAGCAGCCTACTTCAAACAGAACTCCATCACTATGGCTACACCTTC. This encodes CASSLLQTELHHYGYTF.

V usage is TRBV7-9 and J usage is TRBJ2-3; D gene uncertain. This CDR3 is 12 amino acids long. Trimming left V 1 base short and J 3 bases short, with 2 bases between. Germline-derived CDR1 and CDR2 are SEHNR and FQNEAQ (reference sequence). The CDR3 region is CASSLGTDTQYF. In nucleotides, the CDR3 is TGTGCCAGCAGCTTAGGGACAGATACGCAGTATTTT.

The V call is TRBV4-3, the J call TRBJ2-7; 7 positions agree with TRBD1. From germline, CDR1 is LGHNA and CDR2 YSLEER. After removal of 4 bases from V and 5 bases from J, the junction contained 11 bases not matched to a gene. This CDR3 contains 15 residues. CDR3 amino acids: CASSRKQGKKDEQYF. Written as DNA, the CDR3 is TGCGCCAGCAGCCGTAAACAGGGGAAGAAGGACGAGCAGTACTTC.

V gene TRBV6-6 combines with J gene TRBJ2-2, with D hard to call. The CDR3 extends over 15 amino acids. Germline CDR1 is MNHNY and CDR2 is SVGAGI (reference sequence). V was pared by 4 bases and J by 4 bases, with 13 bases between. For the CDR3, the DNA is TGTGCCAGCAGTTTTACGGCAGATACCACCGGGGAGCTGTTTTTT. Amino acids: CASSFTADTTGELFF.

V usage is TRBV4-3 and J usage is TRBJ1-1; D is ambiguous. This CDR3 comprises 15 residues. Trimming shortened V by 0 bases and J by 1 base, and 9 bases separated the two germline ends. CDR1 and CDR2 from the germline V gene are LGHNA and YSLEER. This chain's CDR3 is CASSQDVTRNTEAFF. Here the CDR3 DNA reads TGCGCCAGCAGCCAAGATGTTACAAGGAACACTGAAGCTTTCTTT.

The chain is built from TRBV5-6 and TRBJ2-5; D is possibly TRBD1 (6 bases). Germline V gives CDR1 SGHDT, CDR2 YYEEEE. Trimming removed 5 bases at V and 3 bases at J, with 11 bases between. The length of the CDR3 is 13 residues. The CDR3 protein is CASRLAGEETQYF. The CDR3 nucleotides read TGTGCCAGCAGGCTGGCAGGGGAAGAGACCCAGTACTTC.

This clone came up once. This chain connects TRBV25-1 to TRBJ2-5; D remains unclear. Germline CDR1 MGHDK, CDR2 SYGVNS. This CDR3 has 14 amino acids. Deletions cut 3 bases from V and 7 bases from J, with 15 bases between. The CDR3 reads CASSEGSKVGTQYF. The CDR3 DNA reads TGTGCCAGCAGTGAGGGGTCAAAGGTTGGGACCCAGTACTTC.

As regards this clone: Within the sample, other DNA sequences also encode this same CDR3. This chain links TRBV7-2 with TRBJ1-2, with TRBD1 as a possible D gene (5 bases). CDR1 and CDR2 (germline): SGHTA, FQGNSA. With 4 bases removed from V and 8 bases from J, the gap between germline ends came to 11 bases. The CDR3 totals 12 residues. CDR3 sequence: CASSSRVEGYTF. The DNA of the CDR3 is TGTGCCAGCAGCTCCAGGGTTGAGGGCTACACCTTC.

The chain has TRBV27 and TRBJ2-7, with D perhaps matching TRBD2 (7 bases). V dropped 11 bases and J dropped 3 bases, with 17 bases sitting between them. CDR3 length: 13 residues. Germline V gives CDR1 MNHEY, CDR2 SMNVEV (reference sequence). The CDR3 is CAAAAGAIYEQYF. CDR3 coding DNA: TGTGCCGCGGCGGCGGGGGCCATCTACGAGCAGTACTTC.

This chain uses TRBV18 with TRBJ1-1, with D hard to call. Germline V lookup: CDR1 KGHSH, CDR2 LQKENI. This CDR3 is built from 19 residues. V was clipped by 4 bases and J by 0 bases, with 24 bases between them. The CDR3 here is CASSLSRTETITMNTEAFF. The CDR3 DNA reads TGTGCCAGCTCACTTTCCAGGACCGAGACAATTACGATGAACACTGAAGCTTTCTTT. Looking up the rest from reference TRBV18 and TRBJ1-1 gives the full variable domain: NAGVMQNPRHLVRRRGQEARLRCSPMKGHSHVYWYRQLPEEGLKFMVYLQKENIIDESGMPKERFSAEFPKEGPSILRIQQVVRGDSAAYFCASSLSRTETITMNTEAFFGQGTRLTVV.

The genes are TRBV7-8 and TRBJ1-5; D might be TRBD1 (5 bases). V was clipped by 2 bases and J by 2 bases, with 16 bases between them. Germline V gives CDR1 SGHVS, CDR2 FQNEAQ. This CDR3 has 17 residues. CDR3 nucleotide sequence: TGTGCCAGCAGCTTAAGGCAGGGAGGTTCGGGCAATCAGCCCCAGCATTTT. This encodes CASSLRQGGSGNQPQHF.

The chain uses TRBV6-6 and TRBJ1-4; D ambiguous. The CDR3 runs to 15 residues. The germline CDR1 and CDR2 sequences are MNHNY and SVGAGI (reference sequence). V was cut by 6 bases and J by 8 bases, with 19 bases left in between. CDR3 in amino acids: CASRERHSGGEKLFF. CDR3 in DNA: TGTGCCAGCAGGGAGAGGCACAGTGGAGGAGAAAAACTGTTTTTT.

The chain has TRBV5-6 and TRBJ2-5, with D unresolved. CDR3 size: 11 residues. Germline V lookup: CDR1 SGHDT, CDR2 YYEEEE. Trimming stripped 3 bases from V and 4 bases from J, with 4 bases between. The CDR3 DNA reads TGTGCCAGCAGCTCGGGAGAGACCCAGTACTTC. Amino acids: CASSSGETQYF.

V and J are TRBV11-3 and TRBJ2-3; perhaps TRBD1 as D (6 bases). The CDR3 covers 15 residues. Trimming stripped 5 bases from V and 2 bases from J, with 14 bases between. CDR1 SGHNT and CDR2 YENEEA come from the germline V gene. DNA for the CDR3: TGTGCCAGCAGCCAACAGGGTAGCGCCACAGATACGCAGTATTTT. Encoded protein: CASSQQGSATDTQYF.

The V gene is TRBV18, the J gene TRBJ2-3; 7 nucleotides agree with TRBD1. This CDR3 has 16 amino acids. Germline V CDR1 and CDR2: KGHSH, LQKENI. V shed 5 bases and J 4 bases; nucleotides not matched to a gene: 12. CDR3 in amino acids: CASSMKQGSGADTQYF. The CDR3 DNA reads as TGTGCCAGCTCAATGAAACAGGGGTCTGGGGCAGATACGCAGTATTTT.

This sequence joins TRBV18 and TRBJ2-7; 9 nucleotides agree with TRBD2. The germline V gene encodes CDR1 KGHSH and CDR2 LQKENI. The CDR3 is 16 amino acids. V was pared by 0 bases and J by 2 bases, with 5 bases of the junction left unmatched. The CDR3 nucleotides are TGTGCCAGCTCACCACCGACTCTAGCGGGGCCCTACGAGCAGTACTTC. This gives the protein CASSPPTLAGPYEQYF.

The V gene is TRBV29-1, the J gene TRBJ2-3; D is uncertain. The CDR3 covers 14 residues. V shed 4 bases and J shed 4 bases, with 15 bases lying between them. The V gene's germline CDR1 is SQVTM and CDR2 ANQGSEA. The CDR3 region has the DNA TGCAGCGTTGTAGGCCGCAAAAGAGCAGATACGCAGTATTTT. Its protein product is CSVVGRKRADTQYF.

This chain links TRBV5-1 with TRBJ2-7; 7 bases are a match to TRBD1. The J segment lost 2 bases and the V segment lost 0 bases, leaving 5 bases of the junction unmatched. Germline V gene sequence: CDR1 SGHRS, CDR2 YFSETQ. This CDR3 spans 15 amino acids. The CDR3 loop is CASSLAAGTAYEQYF. The CDR3 DNA reads as TGCGCCAGCAGCTTGGCCGCCGGGACAGCCTACGAGCAGTACTTC.

The rearrangement joins TRBV6-5 to TRBJ1-1, with 11 positions matching TRBD1. CDR3 length: 14 amino acids. V lost 8 bases to trimming and J lost 5 bases; unmatched junction nucleotides: 7. Germline CDR1 reads MNHEY; CDR2 reads SVGAGI. The CDR3 nucleotides read TGTGCCAGCTTCATGGGACAGGGGGAAACTGAAGCTTTCTTT. This gives the protein CASFMGQGETEAFF.

CDR3 nucleotides: TGTGCCAGCCGGAGTCCGGGGGCGGGGGAGACCCAGTACTTC. Its protein product is CASRSPGAGETQYF. The chain uses TRBV6-5 and TRBJ2-5; D may match TRBD1 or TRBD2 (6 bases each). Deletions cut 8 bases from V and 5 bases from J, with 18 bases between. CDR3 length equals 14 residues. From germline, CDR1 is MNHEY and CDR2 SVGAGI.

This clone was picked up one time. The chain has TRBV2 and TRBJ1-6; perhaps TRBD1 as D (5 bases). The CDR3 loop spans 15 amino acids. Germline loops: CDR1 SNHLY, CDR2 FYNNEI. Trimming pared 7 bases from V and 6 bases from J, leaving 16 bases between. The CDR3 DNA sequence: TGTGCCAGCACCACCACCGACAGCCGTAATTCACCCCTCCACTTT. Amino acids: CASTTTDSRNSPLHF.

The chain carries TRBV7-2 and TRBJ2-3; D is ambiguous. This CDR3 region has 13 residues. CDR1 is SGHTA and CDR2 is FQGNSA in the germline V gene. V lost 5 bases, J lost 2 bases, and 8 bases lay in between. CDR3 loop: CASSPAYTDTQYF. The CDR3 DNA reads TGTGCCAGCAGCCCCGCGTACACAGATACGCAGTATTTT.

This rearrangement joins TRBV5-8 to TRBJ1-5, with D possibly TRBD1 on 6 matching bases. Between the trimmed V and J ends, which lost 2 bases and 3 bases, there was a span of 12 bases. CDR1 and CDR2 (germline): SGHTS, YDEGEE. The CDR3 has 15 amino acids. The CDR3 loop is CASSFGQGNNQPQHF. DNA of the CDR3: TGTGCCAGCAGCTTCGGTCAGGGGAACAATCAGCCCCAGCATTTT.

V gene TRBV11-2 combines with J gene TRBJ2-7; no clear D. This CDR3 has 14 amino acids. Trimming left V 0 bases short and J 3 bases short, with 9 bases between. The germline gives CDR1 SGHAT, CDR2 FQNNGV. Here the CDR3 DNA reads TGTGCCAGCAGCTTAGATATAGGGTACTACGAGCAGTACTTC. It is translated as CASSLDIGYYEQYF.

The chain employs TRBV5-6 and TRBJ1-1; maybe TRBD1 (6 bases). The V end was cut by 2 bases, the J end by 7 bases, with 9 bases between. This CDR3 comprises 12 residues. Germline CDR1 is SGHDT and CDR2 is YYEEEE. The CDR3 is CASSFKGGEAFF. In nucleotides, the CDR3 is TGTGCCAGCAGCTTTAAGGGGGGTGAAGCTTTCTTT.

The chain is built from TRBV7-9 and TRBJ2-7; D may be TRBD1 (6 bases). This CDR3 has 14 residues. Per germline, CDR1 SEHNR and CDR2 FQNEAQ (reference sequence). The ends were cut back, 8 bases at V and 3 bases at J, with 17 bases in the middle. CDR3 region: CASGAIRGNYEQYF. The CDR3 coding sequence is TGTGCCAGCGGTGCGATCAGGGGAAACTACGAGCAGTACTTC.